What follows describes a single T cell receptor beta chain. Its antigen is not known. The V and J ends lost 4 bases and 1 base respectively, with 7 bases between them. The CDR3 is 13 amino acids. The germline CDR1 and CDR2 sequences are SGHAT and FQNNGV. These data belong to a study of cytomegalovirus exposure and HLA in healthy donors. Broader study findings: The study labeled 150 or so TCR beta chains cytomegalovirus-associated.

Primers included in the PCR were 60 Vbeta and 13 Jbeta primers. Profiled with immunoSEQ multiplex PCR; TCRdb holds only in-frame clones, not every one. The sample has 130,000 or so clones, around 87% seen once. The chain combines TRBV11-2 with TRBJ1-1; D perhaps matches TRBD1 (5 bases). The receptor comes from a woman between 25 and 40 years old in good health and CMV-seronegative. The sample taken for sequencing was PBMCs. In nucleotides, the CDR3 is TGTGCCAGCAGCTCACAGGCGAACACTGAAGCTTTCTTT. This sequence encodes CASSSQANTEAFF.